Shown below are 17 T cell receptor gamma chains from a single sample sequenced in a study of gamma delta lymphoproliferative disorders and STAT genes. Genomic DNA from isolated PBMCs served as the sequencing template. TCRdb re-called clones from the multiplex PCR reads using CATT. The sample consists of about 2,200 gamma-chain clones, about 9.1% of them appearing once. Specimen: blood. The receptors here all came from a human donor with gamma-delta T-cell large granular lymphocyte leukemia.

This clone has only one observation. Other DNA sequences within the sample encode an identical CDR3. This CDR3 reads CATWDRPVRETRKKLF. The CDR3 DNA is TGTGCCACCTGGGACAGGCCGGTTCGAGAGACGAGAAAGAAACTCTTT. The J gene is TRGJ1 or TRGJ2, the V gene TRGV5. No J gene was available from TCRdb, and it was assigned here by a germline match of the DNA. CDR3 size: 16 residues. The germline CDR1 and CDR2 sequences are VINAFY and YDVSNSKD. J lost 10 bases, V lost 0 bases, and 18 bases had no gene match.

This clone was observed a few times. CDR3 amino acids: CATWDGGCYKKLF. Written as DNA, the CDR3 is TGTGCCACCTGGGATGGAGGGTGTTATAAGAAACTCTTT. The chain combines TRGV4 with TRGJ1 or TRGJ2. Here the J gene was assigned by germline matching of the DNA, as TCRdb has none. Trimming removed 1 base from V and 6 bases from J; junction bases left unmatched: 6. Looked up from germline, CDR1 is EGSTGY and CDR2 is YDSYTSSV. This CDR3 spans 13 amino acids.

This chain connects TRGV5 to TRGJ1 or TRGJ2. The J gene, not given by TCRdb, was assigned here from a germline match of the nucleotide sequence. There are 16 residues in the CDR3. V was clipped by 2 bases and J by 4 bases; unmatched bases: 14. Germline values: CDR1 VINAFY, CDR2 YDVSNSKD. CDR3 in DNA: TGTGCCACCTGGGACACGCTCAAATACCCCTATTATAAGAAACTCTTT. Translating gives CATWDTLKYPYYKKLF.

This clone was picked up a small number of times. It is likely a read error: a sequence one base away is far more abundant. Other DNA sequences within the sample encode an identical CDR3. This chain joins TRGV10 and TRGJ1 or TRGJ2. The J gene, not given by TCRdb, was assigned here from a germline match of the nucleotide sequence. TRGV10 is sorted into the ORF group, with uncertain function. The CDR3 spans 12 residues. V dropped 12 bases and J dropped 8; count of bases not matched to a gene: 14. CDR3 bases: TGTGCTGCATGGGCTAAGTCGGATAAGAAACTCTTT. It is translated as CAAWAKSDKKLF.

J is TRGJ1 or TRGJ2 and V is TRGV2. Since TCRdb gives no J gene, matching the DNA to germline was used here to assign it. Trimming removed 0 bases from V and 8 bases from J; junction bases left unmatched: 7. The CDR3 length is 13 residues. CDR1 is EGSNGY, CDR2 YDSYNSKV, per germline. The CDR3 region has the DNA TGTGCCACCTGGGACGGGCCTATCAATAAGAAACTCTTT. Translated, it gives CATWDGPINKKLF.

The rearrangement links TRGV3 to TRGJ1 or TRGJ2. In the absence of a J gene in TCRdb, the DNA was matched to germline to assign it here. Germline-derived CDR1 and CDR2 are VTNTFY and YDVSTARD (reference sequence). Trimming removed 0 bases from V and 4 bases from J; junction bases left unmatched: 6. CDR3 length: 14 amino acids. CDR3 sequence (DNA): TGTGCCACCTGGGACAGGCTAACGTATTATAAGAAACTCTTT. Translated, it gives CATWDRLTYYKKLF.

With respect to this clone: This CDR3 is also generated by other DNA sequences in the sample. The chain recombines TRGV2 with TRGJ1 or TRGJ2. TCRdb carries no J gene annotation; the J gene was assigned here by matching the DNA with germline. The germline CDR1 and CDR2 sequences are EGSNGY and YDSYNSKV. The J segment lost 0 bases and the V segment lost 1 base, leaving 3 bases of the junction unmatched. CDR3 length: 14 residues. CDR3 region: CATWDGRNYYKKLF. For the CDR3, the DNA is TGTGCCACCTGGGACGGTCGGAATTATTATAAGAAACTCTTT.

This clone was detected only a few times. The sample holds other DNA sequences that translate to the same CDR3. The V gene is TRGV2, the J gene TRGJ1 or TRGJ2. Germline matching of the DNA provided the J gene here, since TCRdb leaves it blank. The CDR3 contains 12 residues. Germline-derived CDR1 and CDR2 are EGSNGY and YDSYNSKV. The J segment lost 4 bases and the V segment lost 1 base, leaving 1 base of the junction unmatched. CDR3 DNA sequence: TGTGCCACCTGGGACGGATATTATAAGAAACTCTTT. Amino acids: CATWDGYYKKLF.

By sample share, this clone is medium-sized (0.01 to 0.1%). CDR3 residues: CACWIRPRSDSSDWIKTF. CDR3 nucleotides: TGTGCCTGCTGGATTAGGCCAAGGTCAGACAGTAGTGATTGGATCAAGACGTTT. The chain joins TRGV11 to TRGJP2. Assignment of the J gene here rests on matching the DNA to germline, because TCRdb gives none. TRGV11 is an ORF, with its function uncertain. V was pared by 2 bases and J by 2 bases, with 11 bases of the junction left unmatched. The CDR3 sequence is 18 residues long.

V is TRGV10 and J is TRGJ1 or TRGJ2. Since TCRdb gives no J gene, matching the DNA to germline was used here to assign it. TRGV10 is an open reading frame whose function is uncertain. V trimming: 8 bases; J trimming: 10 bases; junction bases outside the gene matches: 9. The CDR3 is made up of 11 amino acids. CDR3 amino acids: CAAWAQGKKLF. In DNA, the CDR3 is TGTGCTGCGTGGGCTCAAGGCAAGAAACTCTTT.

This clone was detected a few times. The V and J genes are TRGV10 and TRGJ1 or TRGJ2. TCRdb gives no J gene; it was assigned here by matching the DNA to germline. TRGV10 is an ORF; its function is uncertain. V lost 8 bases and J lost 3; bases outside the gene matches: 5. The CDR3 is 12 amino acids. The CDR3 nucleotides are TGTGCTGCGTGGGCCGTTTATTATAAGAAACTCTTT. Protein product: CAAWAVYYKKLF.

This clone was observed a few times. This chain uses TRGV10 with TRGJ1 or TRGJ2. Here the J gene came from matching the DNA to germline, since TCRdb omits it. TRGV10 is an open reading frame whose function is uncertain. Losses at the gene ends were 8 bases for V and 7 bases for J; bases not matched to a gene: 6. The CDR3 runs to 11 residues. CDR3 nucleotides: TGTGCTGCGTGGGATCTGTATAAGAAACTCTTT. This sequence encodes CAAWDLYKKLF.

A few counts support this clone. The J gene is TRGJ1 or TRGJ2, the V gene TRGV4. No J segment appears in TCRdb, so it was assigned here by matching the sequence to germline. The CDR3 totals 12 residues. CDR1 is EGSTGY and CDR2 is YDSYTSSV in the germline V gene. Trimming at V came to 3 bases and at J to 3 bases, leaving 2 bases not matched to a gene. CDR3 nucleotide sequence: TGTGCCACCTGGGATACTTATTATAAGAAACTCTTT. It translates to CATWDTYYKKLF.

This clone has only a few counts. The V call is TRGV4, the J call TRGJ1 or TRGJ2. The J gene was missing in TCRdb and was found by matching the end of the DNA to germline. The germline CDR1 and CDR2 sequences are EGSTGY and YDSYTSSV. There are 14 residues in the CDR3. V trimming: 2 bases; J trimming: 8 bases; junction bases outside the gene matches: 12. The CDR3 region is CATWDATLGDKKLF. In nucleotides, the CDR3 is TGTGCCACCTGGGATGCCACCCTAGGGGATAAGAAACTCTTT.

V is TRGV3 and J is TRGJ1 or TRGJ2. The J gene, left out of TCRdb, was set here by checking the DNA against germline. Germline lookup yields CDR1 VTNTFY and CDR2 YDVSTARD (reference sequence). This CDR3 region has 15 residues. Unmatched junction bases numbered 9, after V lost 0 bases and J lost 4 bases. CDR3 residues: CATWDRPFRYYKKLF. CDR3 nucleotide sequence: TGTGCCACCTGGGACAGGCCTTTTAGGTATTATAAGAAACTCTTT.

This chain uses TRGV5 with TRGJ1 or TRGJ2. TCRdb gives no J gene; it was assigned here by matching the DNA to germline. The germline V gene has CDR1 VINAFY and CDR2 YDVSNSKD. The ends lost 6 bases at V and 8 bases at J; junction bases unmatched: 7. The CDR3 has 11 residues. CDR3 protein: CATWTSDKKLF. The CDR3 region has the DNA TGTGCCACCTGGACATCTGATAAGAAACTCTTT.

This clone was detected only a few times. TCRdb has a much larger clone's protein, which differs at residue 3 from the translation of this DNA, likely because of a read error; what is shown is the protein translated from the DNA. The J gene is TRGJP, the V gene TRGV9. The J gene was missing in TCRdb and was found by matching the end of the DNA to germline. Germline values: CDR1 GITISATS, CDR2 ISYDGTV (reference sequence). CDR3 size: 16 residues. Written as DNA, the CDR3 is TGTGCCTCGTGGGAGGTGGAAGAGTTGGGCAAAAAAATCAAGGTATTT. Encoded protein: CASWEVEELGKKIKVF.